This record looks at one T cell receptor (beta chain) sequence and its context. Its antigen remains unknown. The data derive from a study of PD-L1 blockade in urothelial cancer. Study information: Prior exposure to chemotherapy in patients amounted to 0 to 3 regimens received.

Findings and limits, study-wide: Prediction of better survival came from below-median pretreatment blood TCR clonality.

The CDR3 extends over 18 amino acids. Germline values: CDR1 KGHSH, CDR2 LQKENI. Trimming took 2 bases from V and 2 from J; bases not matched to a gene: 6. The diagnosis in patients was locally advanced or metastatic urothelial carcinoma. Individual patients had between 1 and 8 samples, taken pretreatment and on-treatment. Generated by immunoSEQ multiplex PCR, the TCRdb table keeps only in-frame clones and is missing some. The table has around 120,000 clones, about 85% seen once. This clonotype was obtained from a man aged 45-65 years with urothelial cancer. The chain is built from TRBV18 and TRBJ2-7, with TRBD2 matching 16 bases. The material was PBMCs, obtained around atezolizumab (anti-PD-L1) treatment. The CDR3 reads CASSPGTSGRGRPYEQYF. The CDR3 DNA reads TGTGCCAGCTCACCAGGGACTAGCGGGAGGGGCCGTCCCTACGAGCAGTACTTC.